This T cell receptor beta chain is from a study of cytomegalovirus exposure and HLA in healthy donors. This PCR relied on a set of 60 Vbeta primers and 13 Jbeta primers. Repertoires were generated with immunoSEQ multiplex PCR, while TCRdb's copy carries only in-frame clones and drops some. The profile shows around 150,000 clones, about two thirds of them singletons. These donors, healthy bone marrow donors, were studied. Germline-derived CDR1 and CDR2 are MGHDK and SYGVNS. The V gene lost 4 bases and the J gene lost 6 bases, with 15 bases spanning the gap. This CDR3 has 14 amino acids. The sequencing input was PBMCs. This sequence joins TRBV25-1 and TRBJ1-1; no definite D call. This TCR came from a man aged 25-45 years in good health and CMV-seropositive. CDR3 region: CASSGQSSRPEAFF. CDR3 DNA sequence: TGTGCCAGCAGTGGTCAATCTAGCAGGCCTGAAGCTTTCTTT.